Listed below are T cell receptor beta chains from one sample, sequenced in a study of control samples from healthy donors and cancer patients. Repertoires were generated with immunoSEQ multiplex PCR, while TCRdb's copy carries only in-frame clones and drops some. This sample has about 82,000 clones; over 75% occur once, and the top ten carry 5.5% to 7.5%. The sequencing sample was made of blood. The origin of the receptors is a man aged 50-60 years in good health. Each CDR3 is given with its conserved first and last residue. A D gene is named only where the DNA matches it firmly. The size of a clone is reported for some rows only, either as once, few or many, or as a class for expanded clones.

>TRBV7-6|once|.|TRBJ2-3
TGTGCCAGCAGCCGACCCACAGATACGCAGTATTTT
CASSRPTDTQYF
>TRBV14|.|.|TRBJ1-1
TGTGCCAGCAGCCAAGATTCCTACCGAGCTTTCTTT
CASSQDSYRAFF
>TRBV6-4|.|.|TRBJ1-5
TGTGCCAGTGGTCAGGGGACTAGCAATCAGCCCCAGCATTTT
CASGQGTSNQPQHF
>TRBV5-1|.|.|TRBJ1-5
TGCGCCCCGGCAGACCATAGCAATCAGCCCCAGCATTTT
CAPADHSNQPQHF
>TRBV14|.|TRBD2|TRBJ2-1
TGTGCCAGCAGCCTAGCGGGGGGTTGGATTGAGCAGTTCTTC
CASSLAGGWIEQFF
>TRBV19|.|TRBD2|TRBJ2-3
TGTGCCAGTAGTAAGGGACTAGCGGGGTATACTAGCACAGATACGCAGTATTTT
CASSKGLAGYTSTDTQYF
>TRBV18|.|.|TRBJ2-5
TGTGCCAGCTCACCTGGATGGGAAGAGACCCAGTACTTC
CASSPGWEETQYF
>TRBV27|.|.|TRBJ2-6
TGTGCCAGCAGTTTGGCAGGGTACGGGGCCAACGTCCTGACTTTC
CASSLAGYGANVLTF
>TRBV6-4|.|.|TRBJ2-3
TGTGCCAGCAGTGAAGAGGCTGACACAGATACGCAGTATTTT
CASSEEADTDTQYF
>TRBV12-3/TRBV12-4|.|.|TRBJ2-1
TGTGCCAGCATCAGGGGATTCTACAATGAGCAGTTCTTC
CASIRGFYNEQFF
>TRBV2|.|.|TRBJ1-5
TGTGCCAGCAGTGAAGGTTGGCTGGAAATTCAGCCCCAGCATTTT
CASSEGWLEIQPQHF
>TRBV29-1|.|.|TRBJ1-1
TGCAGCGTTGGTGTGGGGACTACTGAAGCTTTCTTT
CSVGVGTTEAFF
>TRBV2|.|.|TRBJ1-5
TGTGCCAGCAGCGCCCAAGGACATAGCAATCAGCCCCAGCATTTT
CASSAQGHSNQPQHF
>TRBV11-1|once|TRBD1|TRBJ2-5
TGTGCCAGCAGCTCGAGGACAGGGAAAGAGACCCAGTACTTC
CASSSRTGKETQYF
>TRBV6-5|.|.|TRBJ2-2
TGTGCCAGCAGCCTATTCGCCACCGGGGAGCTGTTTTTT
CASSLFATGELFF
>TRBV27|.|TRBD1|TRBJ2-7
TGTGCCAGCAGCCTAAGGGGGCACACCACCTACGAGCAGTACTTC
CASSLRGHTTYEQYF
>TRBV6-5|.|.|TRBJ2-5
TGTGCCGCAGGGGACCAAGAGACCCAGTACTTC
CAAGDQETQYF
>TRBV12-3/TRBV12-4|once|.|TRBJ1-1
TGTGCCGGATTAAGAATGACTGAAGCTTTCTTT
CAGLRMTEAFF
>TRBV7-9|few|.|TRBJ1-2
TGTGCCAGCAGCTTGCGGGGAGACTATGGCTACACCTTC
CASSLRGDYGYTF
>TRBV5-1|.|.|TRBJ2-6
TGCGCCAGCAGTCAAAGAGAGAACTCTGGGGCCAACGTCCTGACTTTC
CASSQRENSGANVLTF
>TRBV7-2|once|TRBD2|TRBJ2-1
TGTGCCAGCAGTCGGACTAGCGGGGGGGCCGGTGAGCAGTTCTTC
CASSRTSGGAGEQFF
>TRBV6-5|few|.|TRBJ2-2
TGTGCCAGCAGTTACTCTGGGGATATGACCGGGGAGCTGTTTTTT
CASSYSGDMTGELFF
>TRBV9|.|.|TRBJ2-3
TGTGCCAGCAGCGTGGTCGTTGGACAGAGGACAGATACGCAGTATTTT
CASSVVVGQRTDTQYF
>TRBV4-1|once|.|TRBJ1-4
TGCGCCAGCAGCCAAGAGGACAGATCTAATGAAAAACTGTTTTTT
CASSQEDRSNEKLFF
>TRBV3-1/TRBV3-2|.|.|TRBJ1-1
TGTGCCAGCAGCCAAGATAGGGGGAGTGAAGCTTTCTTT
CASSQDRGSEAFF
>TRBV18|few|.|TRBJ2-6
TGTGCCAGCTCACCACGGGCGGGGGACAGCTCCTTCTGGGCCAACGTCCTGACTTTC
CASSPRAGDSSFWANVLTF
>TRBV30|.|.|TRBJ1-1
TGTGCCTGGAGTCATGGACGCGGGAACACTGAAGCTTTCTTT
CAWSHGRGNTEAFF
>TRBV21-1|.|.|TRBJ1-6
TGTGCCAGCAATCGTACGGGACAGTCCTATAATTCACCCCTCCACTTT
CASNRTGQSYNSPLHF
>TRBV12-3/TRBV12-4|.|.|TRBJ1-5
TGTGCCAGCAGTTTATTTCAGCCCCAGCATTTT
CASSLFQPQHF
>TRBV27|.|TRBD2|TRBJ2-7
TGTGCCAGCAGTCTTGGGACTAGCGGGGGAAATACAGAGCAGTACTTC
CASSLGTSGGNTEQYF
>TRBV5-4|.|.|TRBJ2-1
TGTGCCAGCAGCCCGAAACAGGGGAGCGGGTTCAATGAGCAGTTCTTC
CASSPKQGSGFNEQFF
>TRBV19|.|TRBD1|TRBJ2-7
TGTGCCAGTAGTACCAGACAGGGGGGGATGATTTACGAGCAGTACTTC
CASSTRQGGMIYEQYF
>TRBV7-2|.|.|TRBJ2-2
TGTGCCAGCAGCACCGCCCGGGCGCCCGGGGAGCTGTTTTTT
CASSTARAPGELFF
>TRBV30|.|TRBD1|TRBJ1-2
TGTGCCTGGGACCGGGACAGCCTCTATCACAACTATGGCTACACCTTC
CAWDRDSLYHNYGYTF
>TRBV19|.|TRBD2|TRBJ2-3
TGTGCCAGTAGCCGTACTAGCGGGGGGCAAGTGACAGATACGCAGTATTTT
CASSRTSGGQVTDTQYF
>TRBV3-1/TRBV3-2|.|TRBD1|TRBJ2-7
TGTGCCAGCAGCCAAGATAGGGGACAGGGTAGGAACGAGCAGTACTTC
CASSQDRGQGRNEQYF
>TRBV19|.|.|TRBJ1-6
TGTGCCAGTAGTATGGGACAAATCTATAATTCACCCCTCCACTTT
CASSMGQIYNSPLHF
>TRBV3-1/TRBV3-2|.|.|TRBJ1-1
TGTGCCAGCAGACTCAATGGCGCTGAAGCTTTCTTT
CASRLNGAEAFF
>TRBV3-1/TRBV3-2|few|.|TRBJ2-3
TGTGCCAGCAGTGTATATAGAGGAGATACGCAGTATTTT
CASSVYRGDTQYF
>TRBV5-4|.|TRBD1|TRBJ1-1
TGTGCCAGCAGCATGGGACAGGGCCTGAACACTGAAGCTTTCTTT
CASSMGQGLNTEAFF